Listed below are T cell receptor beta chains from one sample, sequenced in a study of T cells in Graves' hyperthyroidism and ophthalmopathy. Via MiXCR, TCRdb re-called the multiplex PCR reads, giving one row per CDR3 protein. The profile covers 490,000 or so distinct CDR3 sequences, with 15% to 20% appearing a single time and 40% to 50% taken by the ten largest. Sequencing was carried out using blood. These receptors were taken from a man aged 35-49 years with Graves' ophthalmopathy. CDR3s leave out the opening cysteine and the closing phenylalanine or tryptophan. Each record gives: V gene, CDR3 protein.

TRBV10-3	AITQGQTEAF
TRBV3-1	ASSPSGLAYNEQF
TRBV5-1	ASRPENYGYT
TRBV11-2	ASSLGSVSYEQY
TRBV11-2	ASAKLAGDVGTQY
TRBV5-1	ASSLWDRSTDTQY
TRBV7-9	ASSSRQGYNSPLH
TRBV4-1	ASSQDGTRSYYGYT
TRBV9	ASSVAQGANYGYT
TRBV18	ASSHPGTEAF
TRBV7-2	ASSVSGAGYNEQF
TRBV12-3/TRBV12-4	ASSPGQHYGYT
TRBV24-1	ATSAPTGYNEQF
TRBV19	ASSILAESTDTQY
TRBV27	ASSLALSSYEQY
TRBV7-2	ASSRIAGYNEQF
TRBV6-1	ASSEAAVYGYGYT
TRBV10-3	AIRPQAFSNYEQY
TRBV5-1	ASSQSGTSYNEQF
TRBV9	ASSVGEGKNSPLH
TRBV5-1	ASSLVRGTDSYEQY
TRBV7-2	ASSLLGFGNTIY
TRBV11-2	ASSLGAGGFSDTQY
TRBV3-1	ASSLGQGPDTQY
TRBV11-2	ASSLSLTGSSTDTQY
TRBV30	AWRHRGTSYEQY
TRBV7-8	ASSFAGATGELF